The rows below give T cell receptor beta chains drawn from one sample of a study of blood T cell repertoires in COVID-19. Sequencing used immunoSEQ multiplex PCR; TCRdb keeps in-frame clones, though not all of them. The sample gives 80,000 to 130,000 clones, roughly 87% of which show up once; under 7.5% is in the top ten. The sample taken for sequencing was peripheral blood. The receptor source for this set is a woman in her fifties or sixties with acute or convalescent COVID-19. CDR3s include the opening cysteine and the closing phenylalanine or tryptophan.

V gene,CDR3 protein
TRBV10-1,CARTGRASNQPQHF
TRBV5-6,CASSLGVRANYGYTF
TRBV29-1,CSVVGGQTYNEQFF
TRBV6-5,CASSSLREGNYEQYF
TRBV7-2,CASSGGRGDQPQHF
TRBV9,CASSVEGQGPYGYTF
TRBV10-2,CASSGQQETQYF
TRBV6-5,CASSDRALQPQHF
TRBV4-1,CASSQDPSGTGAGNEQFF
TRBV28,CASSDPRYTQYF